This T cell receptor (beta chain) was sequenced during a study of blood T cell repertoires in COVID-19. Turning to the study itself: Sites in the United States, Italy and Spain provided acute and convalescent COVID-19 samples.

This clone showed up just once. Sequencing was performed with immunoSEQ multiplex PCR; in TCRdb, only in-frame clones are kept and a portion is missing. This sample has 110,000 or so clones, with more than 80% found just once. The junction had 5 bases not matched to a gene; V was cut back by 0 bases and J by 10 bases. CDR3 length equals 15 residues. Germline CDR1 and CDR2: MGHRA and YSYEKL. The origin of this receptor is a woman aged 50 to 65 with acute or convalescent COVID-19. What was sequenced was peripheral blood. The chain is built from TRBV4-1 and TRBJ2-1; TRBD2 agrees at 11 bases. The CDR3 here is CASSQEASGRPEQFF. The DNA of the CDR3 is TGCGCCAGCAGCCAAGAGGCTAGCGGGAGGCCAGAGCAGTTCTTC.